Listed below are T cell receptor beta chains from one sample, sequenced in a study of glioma-infiltrating T cells after dendritic cell vaccination. Clones were sequenced by immunoSEQ multiplex PCR, and TCRdb holds only the in-frame ones, with some missing. The profile shows roughly 90,000 clones, just over 85% of them singletons. This material consisted of blood, taken before dendritic cell vaccination. These receptors originate from a human donor with glioblastoma. Each CDR3 is given with its conserved first and last residue. Each record gives: D gene, clone size, V gene, J gene, CDR3 DNA, CDR3 protein. The D gene is left open where the match is weak. A row's size may be missing; if present it is once, few, many or a size class.

d_gene: TRBD2
abundance: .
v_gene: TRBV4-1
j_gene: TRBJ2-1
CDR3nt: TGCGCCAGCAGCCAATCGACTAGCGGAACCTACAATGAGCAGTTCTTC
CDR3aa: CASSQSTSGTYNEQFF

d_gene: .
abundance: .
v_gene: TRBV27
j_gene: TRBJ2-3
CDR3nt: TGTGCCAGCAGCCACCTTGTTACTAGCACAGATACGCAGTATTTT
CDR3aa: CASSHLVTSTDTQYF

d_gene: .
abundance: .
v_gene: TRBV7-9
j_gene: TRBJ2-7
CDR3nt: TGTGCCAGCAGCTTAATTGGACAAAGTAGCACCTACGAGCAGTACTTC
CDR3aa: CASSLIGQSSTYEQYF

d_gene: TRBD2
abundance: once
v_gene: TRBV5-1
j_gene: TRBJ2-3
CDR3nt: TGCGCCAGCAGCTTGGATGCGGGGGGGCTCGCAGATACGCAGTATTTT
CDR3aa: CASSLDAGGLADTQYF

d_gene: .
abundance: .
v_gene: TRBV4-1
j_gene: TRBJ2-5
CDR3nt: TGCGCCAGCAGCCAAGATAGGGGGTTTGAGGCCCAGTACTTC
CDR3aa: CASSQDRGFEAQYF

d_gene: TRBD2
abundance: .
v_gene: TRBV7-2
j_gene: TRBJ2-1
CDR3nt: TGTGCCAGCGGAAGGTGGGGGACTAGCGGGAGGGAGGGCAATGAGCAGTTCTTC
CDR3aa: CASGRWGTSGREGNEQFF

d_gene: TRBD1
abundance: few
v_gene: TRBV6-6
j_gene: TRBJ2-7
CDR3nt: TGTGCCAGCAGTTTCCTCGGACAGGGCGAGTACGAGCAGTACTTC
CDR3aa: CASSFLGQGEYEQYF

d_gene: .
abundance: .
v_gene: TRBV11-3
j_gene: TRBJ2-1
CDR3nt: TGTGCCAGCAGCTTAGGGTCGGGGGTGCAGTTCTTC
CDR3aa: CASSLGSGVQFF

d_gene: .
abundance: few
v_gene: TRBV6-5
j_gene: TRBJ1-2
CDR3nt: TGTGCCAGCAGTTACTCGGCGGGGATAGGCTACACCTTC
CDR3aa: CASSYSAGIGYTF

d_gene: .
abundance: once
v_gene: TRBV29-1
j_gene: TRBJ2-6
CDR3nt: TGCAGCTGCCACGCGGGGACTGGGGCCAACGTCCTGACTTTC
CDR3aa: CSCHAGTGANVLTF

d_gene: TRBD2
abundance: .
v_gene: TRBV2
j_gene: TRBJ2-7
CDR3nt: TGTGCCAGCAGTGTAAGCGGGGGTACTTACGAGCAGTACTTC
CDR3aa: CASSVSGGTYEQYF

d_gene: .
abundance: .
v_gene: TRBV15
j_gene: TRBJ2-2
CDR3nt: TGTGCCACCAGCAGAGGGGGGGTAGGGACCGGGGAGCTGTTTTTT
CDR3aa: CATSRGGVGTGELFF

d_gene: TRBD2
abundance: .
v_gene: TRBV28
j_gene: TRBJ2-7
CDR3nt: TGTGCCAGCAGTCCCGGGACTAGCGGGTCGAGCTCCTACGAGCAGTACTTC
CDR3aa: CASSPGTSGSSSYEQYF

d_gene: TRBD1
abundance: .
v_gene: TRBV6-5
j_gene: TRBJ2-3
CDR3nt: TGTGCCAGCACCCCTGGGACAGCCGAAGATACGCAGTATTTT
CDR3aa: CASTPGTAEDTQYF

d_gene: .
abundance: few
v_gene: TRBV10-3
j_gene: TRBJ1-4
CDR3nt: TGTGCCATCAGTGAGTCTGGAACCCGGGAGGAAAAACTGTTTTTT
CDR3aa: CAISESGTREEKLFF

d_gene: .
abundance: once
v_gene: TRBV19
j_gene: TRBJ1-5
CDR3nt: TGTGCCAGTAGAGGAGGGCTACGGCCCCAGCATTTT
CDR3aa: CASRGGLRPQHF

d_gene: .
abundance: .
v_gene: TRBV5-1
j_gene: TRBJ2-7
CDR3nt: TGCGCCAGCAGCTTTAGCGGTAGCTCCTACGAGCAGTACTTC
CDR3aa: CASSFSGSSYEQYF

d_gene: .
abundance: .
v_gene: TRBV30
j_gene: TRBJ1-2
CDR3nt: TGTGCCTGGAGTCCGGGACAAGTTGGTGGGTATGGCTACACCTTC
CDR3aa: CAWSPGQVGGYGYTF

d_gene: TRBD1
abundance: .
v_gene: TRBV19
j_gene: TRBJ2-1
CDR3nt: TGTGCCAGTAGTGGACAGGGGGACAATGAGCAGTTCTTC
CDR3aa: CASSGQGDNEQFF

d_gene: TRBD1
abundance: .
v_gene: TRBV14
j_gene: TRBJ2-3
CDR3nt: TGTGCCAGCAGCCAAGGGGACAGGGGCGGTTTCTGGCCCGCAGATACGCAGTATTTT
CDR3aa: CASSQGDRGGFWPADTQYF

d_gene: .
abundance: .
v_gene: TRBV4-1
j_gene: TRBJ2-1
CDR3nt: TGCGCCAGCAGCTACAACAATGAGCAGTTCTTC
CDR3aa: CASSYNNEQFF

d_gene: .
abundance: .
v_gene: TRBV6-1
j_gene: TRBJ2-1
CDR3nt: TGTGCCAGCAGTGAGCGCACAGGGTCTTGGAATGAGCAGTTCTTC
CDR3aa: CASSERTGSWNEQFF

d_gene: TRBD1
abundance: .
v_gene: TRBV14
j_gene: TRBJ2-7
CDR3nt: TGTGCCAGCAGCTTATGGACAGGGTCCTACGAGCAGTACTTC
CDR3aa: CASSLWTGSYEQYF

d_gene: .
abundance: .
v_gene: TRBV28
j_gene: TRBJ2-5
CDR3nt: TGTGCCAGCAGTTGGGGGCCAGAGACCCAGTACTTC
CDR3aa: CASSWGPETQYF

d_gene: .
abundance: .
v_gene: TRBV15
j_gene: TRBJ2-3
CDR3nt: TGTGCCACCAGCAGACCCTACTCGACAGATACGCAGTATTTT
CDR3aa: CATSRPYSTDTQYF

d_gene: TRBD1
abundance: .
v_gene: TRBV5-5
j_gene: TRBJ2-7
CDR3nt: TGTGCCAGCAGCTTGGCAGGCGACAGGGGTAGGTACGAGCAGTACTTC
CDR3aa: CASSLAGDRGRYEQYF

d_gene: .
abundance: .
v_gene: TRBV9
j_gene: TRBJ2-3
CDR3nt: TGTGCCAGCAGCGGGGAGACAGATACGCAGTATTTT
CDR3aa: CASSGETDTQYF

d_gene: .
abundance: .
v_gene: TRBV27
j_gene: TRBJ2-1
CDR3nt: TGTGCCAGCAGTTTATCGAGTGATGAGCAGTTCTTC
CDR3aa: CASSLSSDEQFF

d_gene: .
abundance: .
v_gene: TRBV29-1
j_gene: TRBJ2-7
CDR3nt: TGCAGCGTTGATACCGGGACTCGTTACGAGCAGTACTTC
CDR3aa: CSVDTGTRYEQYF

d_gene: .
abundance: .
v_gene: TRBV15
j_gene: TRBJ2-5
CDR3nt: TGTGCCACCAGCAGCCTGCTGAGCGGAGCACAAGAGACCCAGTACTTC
CDR3aa: CATSSLLSGAQETQYF

d_gene: .
abundance: once
v_gene: TRBV7-9
j_gene: TRBJ1-1
CDR3nt: TGTGCCAGCAGCCTGGACAGTAACACTGAAGCTTTCTTT
CDR3aa: CASSLDSNTEAFF

d_gene: TRBD2
abundance: .
v_gene: TRBV5-1
j_gene: TRBJ2-3
CDR3nt: TGCGCCAGCAGCCGCCTTAGCGGGAGCAGCACAGATACGCAGTATTTT
CDR3aa: CASSRLSGSSTDTQYF

d_gene: TRBD1
abundance: .
v_gene: TRBV7-9
j_gene: TRBJ2-7
CDR3nt: TGTGCCAGCAGCCCCGGGACAGGGCCCTACGAGCAGTACTTC
CDR3aa: CASSPGTGPYEQYF

d_gene: TRBD2
abundance: .
v_gene: TRBV6-5
j_gene: TRBJ2-1
CDR3nt: TGTGCCAGCAGCACCGTAGCGGGAGGTTACAATGAGCAGTTCTTC
CDR3aa: CASSTVAGGYNEQFF

d_gene: TRBD1
abundance: .
v_gene: TRBV5-6
j_gene: TRBJ2-7
CDR3nt: TGTGCCAGCAGCTCGACTGTAACCGGGACAGCGGAGACGGCGCAGTACTTC
CDR3aa: CASSSTVTGTAETAQYF

d_gene: .
abundance: .
v_gene: TRBV5-1
j_gene: TRBJ2-1
CDR3nt: TGCGCCAGCAGCCAGGGAAAGGGGCAGTTCTTC
CDR3aa: CASSQGKGQFF

d_gene: .
abundance: once
v_gene: TRBV27
j_gene: TRBJ2-7
CDR3nt: TGTGCCAGCAGTTCCCTTGACAGGCCCCACTACGAGCAGTACTTC
CDR3aa: CASSSLDRPHYEQYF

d_gene: TRBD2
abundance: .
v_gene: TRBV5-4
j_gene: TRBJ2-3
CDR3nt: TGTGCCAGCAGCTTAAGGCTGTTAGCGGGAGCCTGGAGCACAGATACGCAGTATTTT
CDR3aa: CASSLRLLAGAWSTDTQYF

d_gene: .
abundance: once
v_gene: TRBV5-1
j_gene: TRBJ2-3
CDR3nt: TGCGCCAGCAGCCATCAGGGTAAAAACACAGATACGCAGTATTTT
CDR3aa: CASSHQGKNTDTQYF

d_gene: TRBD2
abundance: .
v_gene: TRBV28
j_gene: TRBJ2-7
CDR3nt: TGTGCCAGCAGTTCTAGCGGGGCCCCTTCCTACGAGCAGTACTTC
CDR3aa: CASSSSGAPSYEQYF

d_gene: TRBD1
abundance: .
v_gene: TRBV23-1
j_gene: TRBJ2-1
CDR3nt: TGCGCCAGCAGAAAACAGGGGGTCAGCTCCTACAATGAGCAGTTCTTC
CDR3aa: CASRKQGVSSYNEQFF

d_gene: TRBD1
abundance: .
v_gene: TRBV6-1
j_gene: TRBJ1-1
CDR3nt: TGTGCCAGCAGTGAACAGATCGACAGGGACGCCCTCGAAGCTTTCTTT
CDR3aa: CASSEQIDRDALEAFF

d_gene: TRBD1
abundance: .
v_gene: TRBV5-1
j_gene: TRBJ1-2
CDR3nt: TGCGCCAGCAGTTATGACCCGGGACAGGGGGGTGATGGCTACACCTTC
CDR3aa: CASSYDPGQGGDGYTF

d_gene: TRBD2
abundance: once
v_gene: TRBV5-1
j_gene: TRBJ2-3
CDR3nt: TGCGCCAGCAGCGTCGGACTAGCGGACACAGATACGCAGTATTTT
CDR3aa: CASSVGLADTDTQYF

d_gene: .
abundance: .
v_gene: TRBV7-2
j_gene: TRBJ1-1
CDR3nt: TGTGCCAGCAGCTTAGGGAACCTACAGGGCCCGGGGTTT
CDR3aa: CASSLGNLQGPGF

d_gene: .
abundance: .
v_gene: TRBV14
j_gene: TRBJ1-6
CDR3nt: TGTGCCAGCAGCCCCGGCTGGGGCAGGGTGAGCTCCTATAATTCACCCCTCCACTTT
CDR3aa: CASSPGWGRVSSYNSPLHF

d_gene: TRBD2
abundance: once
v_gene: TRBV9
j_gene: TRBJ2-5
CDR3nt: TGTGCCAGCAGCGTTAGCGGGTCGGACCAAGAGACCCAGTACTTC
CDR3aa: CASSVSGSDQETQYF